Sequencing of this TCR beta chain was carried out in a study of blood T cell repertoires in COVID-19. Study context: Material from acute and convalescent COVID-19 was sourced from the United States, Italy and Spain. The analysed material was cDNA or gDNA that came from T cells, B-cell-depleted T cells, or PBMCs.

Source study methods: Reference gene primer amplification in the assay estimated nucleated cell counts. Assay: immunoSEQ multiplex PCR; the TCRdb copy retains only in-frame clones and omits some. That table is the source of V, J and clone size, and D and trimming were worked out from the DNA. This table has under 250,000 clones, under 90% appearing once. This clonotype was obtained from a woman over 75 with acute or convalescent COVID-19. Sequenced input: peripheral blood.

Here the CDR3 DNA reads TGTGCCTCCTCCTCTTCGGGGGGGTACAATGAGCAGTTCTTC. This translates into CASSSSGGYNEQFF. The chain is built from TRBV18 and TRBJ2-1; 8 bases are shared with TRBD2. Trimming at V came to 11 bases and at J to 4 bases, leaving 10 bases not matched to a gene. The CDR3 contains 14 residues. CDR1 and CDR2 from the germline V gene are KGHSH and LQKENI.